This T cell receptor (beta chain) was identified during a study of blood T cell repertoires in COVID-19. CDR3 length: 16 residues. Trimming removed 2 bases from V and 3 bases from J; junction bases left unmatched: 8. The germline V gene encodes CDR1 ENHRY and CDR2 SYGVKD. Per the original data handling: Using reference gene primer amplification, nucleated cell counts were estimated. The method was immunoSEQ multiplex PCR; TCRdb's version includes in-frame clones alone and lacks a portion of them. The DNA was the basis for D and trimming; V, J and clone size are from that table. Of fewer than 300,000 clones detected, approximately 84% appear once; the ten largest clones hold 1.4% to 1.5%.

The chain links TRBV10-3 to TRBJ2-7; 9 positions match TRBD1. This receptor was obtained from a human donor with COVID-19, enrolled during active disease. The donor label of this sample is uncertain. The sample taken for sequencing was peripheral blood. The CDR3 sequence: CAISEGLGQGVYEQYF. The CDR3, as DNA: TGTGCCATCAGTGAGGGGCTGGGACAGGGCGTCTACGAGCAGTACTTC.